Shown below are 32 T cell receptor beta chains from a single sample sequenced in a study of blood T cell repertoires in COVID-19. The repertoire was sequenced with immunoSEQ multiplex PCR; TCRdb's copy has only in-frame clones and lacks some. The sample includes 210,000 or so clones, around 90% seen only once; the top ten take around 7%. Sequencing used peripheral blood. The receptor set was obtained from a man in his forties or fifties with acute or convalescent COVID-19.

The rearrangement links TRBV5-4 to TRBJ1-2; 7 bases fit TRBD1. Germline lookup yields CDR1 SGHNT and CDR2 YYREEE (reference sequence). The CDR3 spans 13 residues. V gave up 4 bases and J gave up 5 bases; unmatched junction bases: 5. The CDR3 loop reads CASSQQGTYGYTF. CDR3 nucleotides: TGTGCCAGCAGCCAACAGGGGACGTATGGCTACACCTTC.

For the CDR3, the DNA is TGTGCCAGCAGCGCGACAGGTTCCTACAATGAGCAGTTCTTC. Translation gives CASSATGSYNEQFF. This sequence joins TRBV6-4 and TRBJ2-1; D possibly corresponds to TRBD1 (6 bases). The CDR3 sequence is 14 residues long. Trimming took off 6 bases at V and 1 base at J, with 10 bases between the two ends. Germline V CDR1 and CDR2: MRHNA, SNTAGT.

This clone was observed a handful of times. The chain is built from TRBV4-1 and TRBJ2-7; D perhaps matches TRBD1 (6 bases). Trimming stripped 2 bases from V and 4 bases from J, with 12 bases between. The CDR3 length is 14 residues. From germline, CDR1 is MGHRA and CDR2 YSYEKL. CDR3 in amino acids: CASSQYGQMYEQYF. In nucleotides, the CDR3 is TGCGCCAGCAGCCAATACGGACAGATGTACGAGCAGTACTTC.

CDR3 in amino acids: CSVQMNTEAFF. The CDR3 coding sequence is TGCAGCGTCCAGATGAACACTGAAGCTTTCTTT. The rearrangement uses TRBV29-1 and TRBJ1-1; no firm D call. CDR3 size: 11 residues. The germline V gene has CDR1 SQVTM and CDR2 ANQGSEA. Between the trimmed V and J ends, which lost 6 bases and 0 bases, there was a span of 5 bases. Complete variable domain (other parts from reference TRBV29-1 and TRBJ1-1): SAVISQKPSRDICQRGTSLTIQCQVDSQVTMMFWYRQQPGQSLTLIATANQGSEATYESGFVIDKFPISRPNLTFSTLTVSNMSPEDSSIYLCSVQMNTEAFFGQGTRLTVV.

The chain recombines TRBV29-1 with TRBJ2-7; TRBD1 is a possible D gene (6 bases). V was cut by 4 bases and J by 6 bases, with 10 bases left in between. Germline-derived CDR1 and CDR2 are SQVTM and ANQGSEA. CDR3 size: 11 residues. The CDR3 spells CSVGGLAEQYF. The CDR3 coding sequence is TGCAGCGTTGGGGGGCTGGCCGAGCAGTACTTC.

This chain connects TRBV6-4 to TRBJ1-1; the D gene is possibly TRBD1 (5 bases). V was pared by 8 bases and J by 3 bases, with 13 bases between. The germline V gene has CDR1 MRHNA and CDR2 SNTAGT. This CDR3 has 13 residues. The CDR3 DNA sequence: TGTGCCAGCCGAACAGGTCCTCACACTGAAGCTTTCTTT. Its protein is CASRTGPHTEAFF.

The chain links TRBV5-1 to TRBJ1-2; TRBD1 might be the D (5 bases). V was shortened by 4 bases and J by 8 bases, with 18 bases between the two germline ends. There are 14 residues in the CDR3. The germline V gene encodes CDR1 SGHRS and CDR2 YFSETQ. CDR3 sequence reads: CASSGGAFVGGYTF. CDR3 bases: TGCGCCAGCAGCGGCGGGGCTTTTGTAGGCGGCTACACCTTC.

J is TRBJ2-1 and V is TRBV3-1 (or the pseudogene TRBV3-2), with D tentatively TRBD1 (5 bases). The CDR3 is 13 amino acids. CDR1 is LGHDT and CDR2 is YNNKEL in the germline V gene (reference sequence). Trimming cost V 6 bases and J 15 bases, with 21 bases left between them. The CDR3 spells CASRPTPLRDLFF. Written as DNA, the CDR3 is TGTGCCAGCAGACCGACCCCCCTCAGGGATCTGTTCTTC.

This chain joins TRBV25-1 and TRBJ1-1; D is undetermined. Germline V lookup: CDR1 MGHDK, CDR2 SYGVNS. The CDR3 covers 12 residues. Trimming left V 4 bases short and J 1 base short, with 4 bases between. CDR3 protein: CASSGANTEAFF. In DNA, the CDR3 is TGTGCCAGCAGTGGGGCGAACACTGAAGCTTTCTTT.

The chain has TRBV12-5 and TRBJ2-5; weak D call: TRBD1 (6 bases). Germline loops: CDR1 LGHNT, CDR2 FRNRAP. This CDR3 has 15 residues. V was trimmed by 7 bases and J by 5 bases, leaving 20 bases between them. CDR3: CASAVSGTPSETQYF. The CDR3 region has the DNA TGTGCTAGTGCCGTCTCCGGGACACCTAGTGAGACCCAGTACTTC.

V and J are TRBV24-1 and TRBJ2-5; TRBD2 matches 13 bases. With 4 bases clipped from V and 1 base from J, the junction kept 5 bases outside the gene matches. Germline CDR1 KGHDR, CDR2 SFDVKD. The CDR3 sequence is 17 residues long. CDR3 loop: CATSDRLAGGIQETQYF. The DNA for the CDR3 is TGTGCCACCAGTGACCGACTAGCGGGGGGTATCCAAGAGACCCAGTACTTC.

This clone was recorded a few times. The chain has TRBV2 and TRBJ1-4; 8 bases match TRBD1. Trimming cost V 5 bases and J 8 bases; bases outside gene matches: 7. CDR3 length: 14 residues. Germline values: CDR1 SNHLY, CDR2 FYNNEI. The CDR3 coding sequence is TGTGCCAGCAGTCTAGACAGGGGAGGAGAAAAACTGTTTTTT. This translates into CASSLDRGGEKLFF.

This chain uses TRBV9 with TRBJ2-3; 10 nucleotides line up with TRBD2. Germline CDR1 reads SGDLS; CDR2 reads YYNGEE. The CDR3 spans 15 residues. The V and J ends lost 4 bases and 3 bases, in that order; junction bases with no gene match: 5. The CDR3 spells CASSSTSGWTDTQYF. In DNA, the CDR3 is TGTGCCAGCAGCTCGACTAGCGGGTGGACAGATACGCAGTATTTT.

This chain links TRBV30 with TRBJ1-2; possibly TRBD1 for D (5 bases). With 7 bases removed from V and 3 bases from J, the gap between germline ends came to 9 bases. Germline values: CDR1 GTSNPN, CDR2 SVGIG (reference sequence). The CDR3 contains 11 residues. This CDR3 reads CASGQDYGYTF. DNA of the CDR3: TGTGCCTCAGGGCAGGACTATGGCTACACCTTC.

The rearrangement uses TRBV19 and TRBJ2-1; D unclear. The germline V gene has CDR1 LNHDA and CDR2 SQIVND (reference sequence). The CDR3 is 11 amino acids. Trimming pared 4 bases from V and 9 bases from J, leaving 7 bases between. This CDR3 is CASSTGFEQFF. DNA of the CDR3: TGTGCCAGTAGTACGGGTTTTGAGCAGTTCTTC.

V gene TRBV12-3 or TRBV12-4 combines with J gene TRBJ2-7, with D tentatively TRBD1 (7 bases). V gave up 6 bases and J gave up 7 bases, with 13 bases separating them. The CDR3 sequence is 12 residues long. The CDR3 loop is CASRTGTGEQYF. The CDR3 DNA is TGTGCCAGCAGGACAGGGACTGGGGAGCAGTACTTC.

Only one count was recorded for this clone. The chain joins TRBV6-1 to TRBJ2-4; 8 nucleotides line up with TRBD2. CDR3 length equals 16 residues. In germline, CDR1 is MNHNS, CDR2 SASEGT. Trimming removed 3 bases from V and 9 bases from J; junction bases left unmatched: 13. The chain's CDR3 is CASSERRGALSSIQYF. CDR3 DNA: TGTGCCAGCAGTGAGCGGCGGGGGGCTTTATCAAGCATTCAGTACTTC.

The DNA of the CDR3 is TGTGCCAGCAGTTTAAAGGGCTCCCCGGGACAGATAAGCAATCAGCCCCAGCATTTT. This encodes CASSLKGSPGQISNQPQHF. The J gene is TRBJ1-5, the V gene TRBV27; 7 bases align to TRBD1. V lost 2 bases to trimming and J lost 1 base; unmatched junction nucleotides: 14. Germline-derived CDR1 and CDR2 are MNHEY and SMNVEV (reference sequence). This CDR3 has 19 amino acids.

This chain connects TRBV19 to TRBJ1-1; no reliable D call. Germline-derived CDR1 and CDR2 are LNHDA and SQIVND (reference sequence). The CDR3 is made up of 15 amino acids. The V end was cut by 8 bases, the J end by 4 bases, with 20 bases between. The CDR3 reads CASSESRPGITEAFF. CDR3 nucleotides: TGTGCCAGTTCTGAGAGCAGGCCGGGGATCACTGAAGCTTTCTTT. The full variable domain, rest sourced from reference TRBV19 and TRBJ1-1, is DGGITQSPKYLFRKEGQNVTLSCEQNLNHDAMYWYRQDPGQGLRLIYYSQIVNDFQKGDIAEGYSVSREKKESFPLTVTSAQKNPTAFYLCASSESRPGITEAFFGQGTRLTVV.

This clone is a singleton in its sample. The chain joins TRBV5-1 to TRBJ2-3; 7 bases are a match to TRBD2. Germline loops: CDR1 SGHRS, CDR2 YFSETQ. With V trimmed by 0 bases and J by 3 bases, 4 bases remained unmatched. The CDR3 loop spans 15 amino acids. CDR3 sequence: CASSLEGLGTDTQYF. DNA for the CDR3: TGCGCCAGCAGCTTGGAAGGACTAGGGACAGATACGCAGTATTTT.

The chain uses TRBV14 and TRBJ1-5; no clear D gene. CDR1 and CDR2 (germline): SGHDN, FVKESK. The CDR3 sequence is 13 residues long. Trimming took off 6 bases at V and 4 bases at J, with 10 bases between the two ends. DNA of the CDR3: TGTGCCAGCAGTCCCGGACTTAATCAGCCCCAGCATTTT. This sequence encodes CASSPGLNQPQHF. Together with reference TRBV14 and TRBJ1-5, the CDR3 gives the full variable domain: EAGVTQFPSHSVIEKGQTVTLRCDPISGHDNLYWYRRVMGKEIKFLLHFVKESKQDESGMPNNRFLAERTGGTYSTLKVQPAELEDSGVYFCASSPGLNQPQHFGDGTRLSIL.

As to this clone: This same CDR3 is encoded by further DNA sequences in the sample. The chain is built from TRBV18 and TRBJ1-2; D unresolved. This CDR3 comprises 13 residues. The V end was cut by 2 bases, the J end by 1 base, with 5 bases between. Germline CDR1 reads KGHSH; CDR2 reads LQKENI. DNA of the CDR3: TGTGCCAGCTCACCAGGGAGTAACTATGGCTACACCTTC. It specifies CASSPGSNYGYTF. Complete variable domain (other parts from reference TRBV18 and TRBJ1-2): NAGVMQNPRHLVRRRGQEARLRCSPMKGHSHVYWYRQLPEEGLKFMVYLQKENIIDESGMPKERFSAEFPKEGPSILRIQQVVRGDSAAYFCASSPGSNYGYTFGSGTRLTVV.

V usage is TRBV11-2 and J usage is TRBJ1-5, with D possibly matching TRBD1 (6 bases). CDR1 SGHAT and CDR2 FQNNGV come from the germline V gene. CDR3 length equals 15 residues. The germline V and J ends were trimmed by 2 bases and 4 bases, with 12 bases remaining between them. The CDR3 sequence is CASSLRGQKNQPQHF. The CDR3 bases are TGTGCCAGCAGCTTACGAGGACAGAAGAATCAGCCCCAGCATTTT.

The chain joins TRBV5-5 to TRBJ2-7; the match to TRBD1 covers 7 bases. V lost 5 bases to trimming and J lost 1 base; unmatched junction nucleotides: 12. Germline V lookup: CDR1 SGHKS, CDR2 YYEKEE (reference sequence). The CDR3 sequence is 16 residues long. The CDR3: CASSFDSTGWSYEQYF. The DNA for the CDR3 is TGTGCCAGCAGTTTTGACTCGACAGGGTGGTCCTACGAGCAGTACTTC.

This chain connects TRBV7-6 to TRBJ1-1, with D possibly being TRBD1 (5 bases). V gave up 5 bases and J gave up 5 bases, with 12 bases separating them. This CDR3 has 13 amino acids. Germline loops: CDR1 SGHVS, CDR2 FNYEAQ. The CDR3 sequence is CASSPTGGTEAFF. Written as DNA, the CDR3 is TGTGCCAGCAGCCCAACAGGAGGGACTGAAGCTTTCTTT.

This rearrangement joins TRBV2 to TRBJ2-7; D not resolved. The germline V gene encodes CDR1 SNHLY and CDR2 FYNNEI. The CDR3 runs 13 residues. Deletions cut 4 bases from V and 1 base from J, with 8 bases between. The CDR3 spells CASSVQVSYEQYF. The CDR3 coding sequence is TGTGCCAGCAGTGTTCAGGTTTCCTACGAGCAGTACTTC.

The chain combines TRBV9 with TRBJ1-1; no firm D call. The CDR3 loop spans 14 amino acids. In germline, CDR1 is SGDLS, CDR2 YYNGEE. Trimming stripped 0 bases from V and 1 base from J, with 7 bases between. The CDR3 region has the DNA TGTGCCAGCAGCGTAGGGCAGGCGAACACTGAAGCTTTCTTT. Translation gives CASSVGQANTEAFF.

This chain joins TRBV11-2 and TRBJ2-5, with 7 bases that match TRBD1. The germline V gene encodes CDR1 SGHAT and CDR2 FQNNGV. CDR3 size: 15 residues. J lost 0 bases, V lost 3 bases, and 4 bases had no gene match. As DNA, the CDR3 is TGTGCCAGCAGCTTCATCAGGGGGAACCAAGAGACCCAGTACTTC. The encoded protein is CASSFIRGNQETQYF.

In its sample, this clone was seen a few times. The chain joins TRBV7-2 to TRBJ1-4; the D is unclear. Germline V gene sequence: CDR1 SGHTA, CDR2 FQGNSA. The V gene lost 4 bases and the J gene lost 5 bases, with 11 bases spanning the gap. The CDR3 runs to 14 residues. The CDR3 here is CASSSSGGNEKLFF. The DNA of the CDR3 is TGTGCCAGCAGCTCCAGTGGAGGGAATGAAAAACTGTTTTTT.

CDR3 in DNA: TGTGCCAGCAGCTTAACAGGGTGGAACACTGAAGCTTTCTTT. This codes for CASSLTGWNTEAFF. The chain employs TRBV5-6 and TRBJ1-1; tentative D call: TRBD1 (6 bases). Germline values: CDR1 SGHDT, CDR2 YYEEEE. The CDR3 extends over 14 amino acids. V lost 2 bases and J 1 base, leaving 9 bases between the germline ends.

J is TRBJ1-4 and V is TRBV5-6; D remains unclear. This CDR3 is built from 11 residues. Germline V CDR1 and CDR2: SGHDT, YYEEEE. Trimming shortened V by 0 bases and J by 12 bases, and 6 bases separated the two germline ends. Here the CDR3 reads CASSLGPELFF. The CDR3 region has the DNA TGTGCCAGCAGCTTGGGTCCGGAACTGTTTTTT.

The chain joins TRBV6-5 to TRBJ2-1, with 7 bases lining up with TRBD2. The germline V gene has CDR1 MNHEY and CDR2 SVGAGI. This CDR3 contains 16 residues. V lost 6 bases to trimming and J lost 6 bases; unmatched junction nucleotides: 14. CDR3 nucleotide sequence: TGTGCCAGCAGCTACACTCGATTTAGCGGGCTCAATGAGCAGTTCTTC. It codes for CASSYTRFSGLNEQFF.